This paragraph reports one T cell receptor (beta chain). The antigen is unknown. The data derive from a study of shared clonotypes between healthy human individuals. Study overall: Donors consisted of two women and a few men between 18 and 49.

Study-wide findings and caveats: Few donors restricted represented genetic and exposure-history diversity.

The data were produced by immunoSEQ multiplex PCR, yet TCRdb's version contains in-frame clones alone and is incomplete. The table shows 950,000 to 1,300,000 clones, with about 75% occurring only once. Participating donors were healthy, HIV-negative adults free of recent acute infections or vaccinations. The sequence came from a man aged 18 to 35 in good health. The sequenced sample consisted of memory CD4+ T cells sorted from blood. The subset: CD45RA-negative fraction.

The CDR3 loop reads CASSRDREQFF. The CDR3 DNA follows: TGCGCCAGCAGCCGTGATCGGGAGCAGTTCTTC. The J gene is TRBJ2-1, the V gene TRBV5-1; the D is unclear. The CDR3 covers 11 residues. Germline CDR1 SGHRS, CDR2 YFSETQ. Trimming stripped 4 bases from V and 10 bases from J, with 9 bases between.